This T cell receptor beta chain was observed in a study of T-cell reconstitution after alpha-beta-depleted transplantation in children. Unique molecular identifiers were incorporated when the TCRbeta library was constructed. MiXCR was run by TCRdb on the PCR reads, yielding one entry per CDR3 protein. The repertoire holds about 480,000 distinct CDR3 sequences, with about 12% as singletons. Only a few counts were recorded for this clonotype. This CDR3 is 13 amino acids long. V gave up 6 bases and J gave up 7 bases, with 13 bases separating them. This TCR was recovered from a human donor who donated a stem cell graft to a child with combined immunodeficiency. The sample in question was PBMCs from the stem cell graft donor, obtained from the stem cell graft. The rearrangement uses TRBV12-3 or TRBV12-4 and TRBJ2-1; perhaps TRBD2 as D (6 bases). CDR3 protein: CASSGTSINEQFF. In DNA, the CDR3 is TGTGCCAGCAGCGGGACTTCAATTAATGAGCAGTTCTTC.